The 28 T cell receptor beta chains below all came from one sample that was sequenced in a study of blood T cell repertoires in COVID-19. Assay: immunoSEQ multiplex PCR; the TCRdb copy retains only in-frame clones and omits some. The sample has 170,000 or so clones; about 72% are singletons. The specimen was PBMCs or T cells enriched from blood (not recorded which). All receptors derive from a woman aged 45 to 65 who had recovered from COVID-19.

The CDR3 coding sequence is TGCAGCGTCCAAGGTGGTGGACAGGGCAGCAATCAGCCCCAGCATTTT. Translation: CSVQGGGQGSNQPQHF. This chain links TRBV29-1 with TRBJ1-5; 8 nucleotides line up with TRBD1. CDR3 length equals 16 residues. The V gene's germline CDR1 is SQVTM and CDR2 ANQGSEA. The J segment lost 1 base and the V segment lost 6 bases, leaving 11 bases of the junction unmatched.

The chain uses TRBV5-4 and TRBJ2-7; 10 nucleotides align to TRBD1. The V gene end was trimmed by 2 bases and the J gene end by 5 bases; junction bases not matched to a gene: 4. The CDR3 loop spans 14 amino acids. Germline-derived CDR1 and CDR2 are SGHNT and YYREEE (reference sequence). Written as DNA, the CDR3 is TGTGCCAGCAGCTTCCGGGACAGGGGAGACGAGCAGTACTTC. Encoded protein: CASSFRDRGDEQYF.

The rearrangement joins TRBV6-5 to TRBJ2-5; weak D call: TRBD1 (5 bases). The CDR3 spans 15 residues. CDR1 is MNHEY, CDR2 SVGAGI, per germline. Trimming left V 2 bases short and J 4 bases short, with 14 bases between. This CDR3 is CASSYDSFFSETQYF. The DNA of the CDR3 is TGTGCCAGCAGTTACGACAGTTTTTTTTCAGAGACCCAGTACTTC.

This sequence joins TRBV18 and TRBJ2-3; D is possibly TRBD1 (5 bases). The CDR3 is 15 residues long. Germline CDR1 is KGHSH and CDR2 is LQKENI. The ends were cut back, 3 bases at V and 1 base at J, with 11 bases in the middle. The CDR3 reads CASSPQRQRTDTQYF. CDR3 bases: TGTGCCAGCTCACCCCAGAGACAGCGCACAGATACGCAGTATTTT.

The chain recombines TRBV28 with TRBJ1-2; 8 positions match TRBD1. The CDR3 contains 16 residues. Germline-derived CDR1 and CDR2 are MDHEN and SYDVKM. J was trimmed by 4 bases and V by 6 bases; bases with no gene match: 13. CDR3 amino acids: CASSPPPRQGSYGYTF. CDR3 DNA: TGTGCCAGCAGCCCTCCCCCCCGACAGGGGAGCTATGGCTACACCTTC.

The chain combines TRBV9 with TRBJ1-2; weak D call: TRBD1 (5 bases). Germline V gene sequence: CDR1 SGDLS, CDR2 YYNGEE. The CDR3 is made up of 15 amino acids. Between the trimmed V and J ends, which lost 3 bases and 4 bases, there was a span of 16 bases. This CDR3 is CASSATTGAVYGYTF. As DNA, the CDR3 is TGTGCCAGCAGCGCAACTACAGGCGCTGTCTATGGCTACACCTTC.

The genes are TRBV27 and TRBJ1-1; 9 bases fit TRBD1. The CDR3 has 13 amino acids. The V gene's germline CDR1 is MNHEY and CDR2 SMNVEV (reference sequence). The V segment lost 5 bases and the J segment 5 bases; nucleotides outside the gene matches: 3. CDR3 residues: CASSRQGETEAFF. DNA for the CDR3: TGTGCCAGCAGTAGACAGGGGGAAACTGAAGCTTTCTTT.

The V and J genes are TRBV5-4 and TRBJ2-7, with 7 positions matching TRBD2. The CDR3 extends over 14 amino acids. The J segment lost 5 bases and the V segment lost 0 bases, leaving 5 bases of the junction unmatched. CDR1 is SGHNT, CDR2 YYREEE, per germline (reference sequence). This chain's CDR3 is CASSLAGGRNEQYF. Written as DNA, the CDR3 is TGTGCCAGCAGCTTGGCGGGAGGTCGAAACGAGCAGTACTTC.

This clone was counted a single time. The chain carries TRBV6-2 or TRBV6-3 and TRBJ1-5; 12 bases map to TRBD1. CDR1 is MNHEY, CDR2 SVGEGT, per germline. V shed 5 bases and J 6 bases; nucleotides not matched to a gene: 8. This CDR3 has 16 residues. The DNA of the CDR3 is TGTGCCAGCAGTACACACGGGACAGGGGGCGGTCAGCCCCAGCATTTT. Protein product: CASSTHGTGGGQPQHF.

This rearrangement joins TRBV6-1 to TRBJ2-2; TRBD2 is a possible D gene (6 bases). The germline V gene encodes CDR1 MNHNS and CDR2 SASEGT. Trimming pared 5 bases from V and 9 bases from J, leaving 16 bases between. The CDR3 loop spans 14 amino acids. This chain's CDR3 is CASSPYGGIRELFF. The DNA for the CDR3 is TGTGCCAGCAGTCCATATGGAGGGATCCGGGAGCTGTTTTTT.

V and J are TRBV10-3 and TRBJ2-5; 11 bases are shared with TRBD1. Germline CDR1 ENHRY, CDR2 SYGVKD. Germline trimming cut 6 bases from V and 1 base from J; bases unmatched to any gene: 7. CDR3 size: 16 residues. CDR3 in amino acids: CAIRGQGASSQETQYF. The CDR3, as DNA: TGTGCCATCAGAGGACAGGGGGCTAGTTCCCAAGAGACCCAGTACTTC.

The chain couples TRBV10-3 to TRBJ2-3; 8 bases map to TRBD2. After removal of 6 bases from V and 4 bases from J, the junction contained 9 bases not matched to a gene. CDR1 is ENHRY, CDR2 SYGVKD, per germline. This CDR3 is 15 amino acids long. CDR3 loop: CAIRAGAGDADTQYF. The CDR3 nucleotides read TGTGCCATCAGGGCAGGAGCGGGAGACGCAGATACGCAGTATTTT.

The V and J genes are TRBV29-1 and TRBJ1-5, with D perhaps matching TRBD1 (6 bases). This CDR3 has 12 amino acids. Per germline, CDR1 SQVTM and CDR2 ANQGSEA. V was shortened by 5 bases and J by 6 bases, with 11 bases between the two germline ends. The CDR3: CSVSQGRQPQHF. CDR3 sequence (DNA): TGCAGCGTTTCACAGGGCCGTCAGCCCCAGCATTTT. The full variable domain, with the rest looked up from reference TRBV29-1 and TRBJ1-5, is SAVISQKPSRDICQRGTSLTIQCQVDSQVTMMFWYRQQPGQSLTLIATANQGSEATYESGFVIDKFPISRPNLTFSTLTVSNMSPEDSSIYLCSVSQGRQPQHFGDGTRLSIL.

The CDR3 spells CASSVGTGQPDGYTF. CDR3 sequence (DNA): TGTGCCAGCAGCGTAGGGACAGGGCAACCCGATGGCTACACCTTC. The chain carries TRBV9 and TRBJ1-2, with 8 positions matching TRBD1. Trimming took 0 bases from V and 6 from J; bases not matched to a gene: 7. This CDR3 region has 15 residues. Germline V lookup: CDR1 SGDLS, CDR2 YYNGEE.

This clone was picked up one time. This sequence joins TRBV6-2 or TRBV6-3 and TRBJ2-5; the D gene is possibly TRBD2 (6 bases). The CDR3 length is 17 residues. Trimming took 0 bases from V and 4 from J, leaving 18 bases between them. Per the germline V gene, CDR1 is MNHEY and CDR2 is SVGEGT. Here the CDR3 reads CASSYSITLANIETQYF. CDR3 nucleotide sequence: TGTGCCAGCAGTTACTCGATAACCCTAGCGAATATAGAGACCCAGTACTTC.

The gene calls are TRBV4-2 and TRBJ2-7; maybe TRBD2 (5 bases). The CDR3 extends over 15 amino acids. V shed 1 base and J shed 2 bases, with 12 bases lying between them. Germline assignment: CDR1 LGHNA and CDR2 YNFKEQ. CDR3 amino acids: CASSQAPGITYEQYF. The CDR3 bases are TGTGCCAGCAGCCAAGCACCCGGGATCACCTACGAGCAGTACTTC.

V and J are TRBV19 and TRBJ1-5; no clear D gene. Germline V gene lookup returns CDR1 LNHDA and CDR2 SQIVND (reference sequence). Trimming left V 6 bases short and J 1 base short, with 13 bases between. The CDR3 has 15 amino acids. CDR3 region: CASRGLRESNQPQHF. CDR3 DNA sequence: TGTGCCAGTAGGGGATTAAGGGAGAGCAATCAGCCCCAGCATTTT.

The J gene is TRBJ2-7, the V gene TRBV29-1; D possibly corresponds to TRBD2 (6 bases). CDR3 length: 12 amino acids. V was trimmed by 6 bases and J by 0 bases, leaving 9 bases between them. The V gene's germline CDR1 is SQVTM and CDR2 ANQGSEA. Here the CDR3 reads CSVHGSSYEQYF. As DNA, the CDR3 is TGCAGCGTGCACGGGAGCTCCTACGAGCAGTACTTC.

This clone was seen once. J is TRBJ1-6 and V is TRBV21-1; TRBD1 was called by the table and not checked on the DNA. TRBV21-1 is reported as a pseudogene. This CDR3 is 16 amino acids long. CDR3 bases: TGTGCCAGCAGCAAAGATATGAATCAGTTTAATTCACCCCTCCACTTT. Translation: CASSKDMNQFNSPLHF.

This clone was observed a handful of times. The chain employs TRBV28 and TRBJ1-6; TRBD1 agrees at 10 bases. The CDR3 has 12 residues. Germline V gene lookup returns CDR1 MDHEN and CDR2 SYDVKM. J gave up 7 bases and V 10 bases, and 1 base lay outside the gene matches. The CDR3 sequence: CATDRGNSPLHF. Here the CDR3 DNA reads TGTGCCACGGACAGGGGGAATTCACCCCTCCACTTT.

This clone has more than one count but fewer than ten. The chain combines TRBV18 with TRBJ1-1; 7 bases map to TRBD1. CDR3 length: 16 residues. Germline assignment: CDR1 KGHSH and CDR2 LQKENI. Trimming removed 3 bases from V and 3 bases from J; junction bases left unmatched: 10. The CDR3 nucleotides read TGTGCCAGCTCACCTCAAGGGGGCCATTTGGACACTGAAGCTTTCTTT. Its translation is CASSPQGGHLDTEAFF.

This chain uses TRBV11-2 with TRBJ2-1; the match to TRBD2 covers 9 bases. This CDR3 is built from 15 residues. The germline gives CDR1 SGHAT, CDR2 FQNNGV. V gave up 7 bases and J gave up 9 bases; unmatched junction bases: 13. CDR3 sequence reads: CASTTTVAGALEQFF. In DNA form, the CDR3 reads TGTGCCAGCACCACCACGGTAGCGGGAGCGCTTGAGCAGTTCTTC.

The chain couples TRBV5-4 to TRBJ1-1; D remains ambiguous. The V gene's germline CDR1 is SGHNT and CDR2 YYREEE (reference sequence). The ends were cut back, 4 bases at V and 1 base at J, with 8 bases in the middle. The CDR3 extends over 13 amino acids. The CDR3 is CASSVAENTEAFF. The CDR3 nucleotides read TGTGCCAGCAGCGTGGCAGAGAACACTGAAGCTTTCTTT.

The V call is TRBV6-7, the J call TRBJ2-1; 11 nucleotides agree with TRBD2. TRBV6-7 is an open reading frame, and its role is uncertain. This CDR3 is 16 amino acids long. Trimming took 6 bases from V and 6 from J; bases not matched to a gene: 10. CDR3 sequence: CASSLPLAGEFNEQFF. The CDR3 coding sequence is TGTGCCAGCAGCCTTCCACTAGCGGGAGAGTTCAATGAGCAGTTCTTC.

The chain is built from TRBV5-4 and TRBJ1-2, with 7 bases that match TRBD1. Germline CDR1 SGHNT, CDR2 YYREEE (reference sequence). The CDR3 runs to 15 residues. J was trimmed by 3 bases and V by 6 bases; bases with no gene match: 11. Written as DNA, the CDR3 is TGTGCCAGCAATTCCGGGGGACAGACCTACTATGGCTACACCTTC. Its translation is CASNSGGQTYYGYTF.

The table lists this clone with a count of one. This chain joins TRBV2 and TRBJ1-5; D unresolved. Trimming left V 4 bases short and J 3 bases short, with 7 bases between. The CDR3 has 13 residues. The germline V gene has CDR1 SNHLY and CDR2 FYNNEI. CDR3 in DNA: TGTGCCAGCAGTGTTTACTACAATCAGCCCCAGCATTTT. Encoded protein: CASSVYYNQPQHF.

CDR3 region: CAEPPGQGARGNQPQHF. In nucleotides, the CDR3 is TGTGCGGAACCTCCCGGACAGGGGGCTCGTGGAAATCAGCCCCAGCATTTT. The chain has TRBV25-1 and TRBJ1-5, with TRBD1 identical over 11 bases. Germline CDR1 reads MGHDK; CDR2 reads SYGVNS. The CDR3 runs to 17 residues.

This rearrangement joins TRBV28 to TRBJ2-7; TRBD2 matches at 7 bases. The germline V gene has CDR1 MDHEN and CDR2 SYDVKM. Trimming took 2 bases from V and 3 from J; bases not matched to a gene: 4. CDR3 length equals 14 residues. CDR3 amino acids: CASSLAGENYEQYF. CDR3 bases: TGTGCCAGCAGTTTAGCGGGAGAGAACTACGAGCAGTACTTC. Full variable domain (remainder filled in from reference TRBV28 and TRBJ2-7): DVKVTQSSRYLVKRTGEKVFLECVQDMDHENMFWYRQDPGLGLRLIYFSYDVKMKEKGDIPEGYSVSREKKERFSLILESASTNQTSMYLCASSLAGENYEQYFGPGTRLTVT.